Shown below are 28 T cell receptor beta chains from a single sample sequenced in a study of cytomegalovirus exposure and HLA in healthy donors. 13 Jbeta primers and 60 Vbeta primers were used for the PCR. Method: immunoSEQ multiplex PCR; TCRdb's copy keeps in-frame clones and lacks some. The data contain 150,000 to 180,000 clones, approximately 80% of them singletons. Sequenced sample: PBMCs. The receptors derive from a woman in her forties or fifties in good health and CMV-seropositive.

This clone is a singleton in its sample. V and J are TRBV7-9 and TRBJ2-7, with 8 bases that match TRBD1. There are 12 residues in the CDR3. The germline gives CDR1 SEHNR, CDR2 FQNEAQ (reference sequence). The V segment lost 5 bases and the J segment 5 bases; nucleotides outside the gene matches: 2. In nucleotides, the CDR3 is TGTGCCAGCAGCGCGGGACAGGACGAGCAGTACTTC. Its protein is CASSAGQDEQYF.

This chain connects TRBV27 to TRBJ2-7, with TRBD1 as a possible D gene (5 bases). The CDR3 consists of 13 residues. V was cut by 2 bases and J by 1 base, with 6 bases left in between. Germline V gives CDR1 MNHEY, CDR2 SMNVEV (reference sequence). The CDR3 sequence is CASSLKGSYEQYF. CDR3 sequence (DNA): TGTGCCAGCAGTTTAAAGGGGTCCTACGAGCAGTACTTC.

This chain joins TRBV9 and TRBJ2-1, with 9 bases fitting TRBD2. V lost 4 bases, J lost 10 bases, and 12 bases stayed unmatched. The CDR3 has 15 residues. Germline lookup yields CDR1 SGDLS and CDR2 YYNGEE. Written as DNA, the CDR3 is TGTGCCAGCAGCCCAAGCGGGGGGACCCTCAGGGAGCAGTTCTTC. Translation gives CASSPSGGTLREQFF.

This chain links TRBV14 with TRBJ1-6; D is perhaps TRBD1 (5 bases). The CDR3 spans 14 residues. Between the trimmed V and J ends, which lost 5 bases and 11 bases, there was a span of 16 bases. CDR1 and CDR2 (germline): SGHDN, FVKESK. In nucleotides, the CDR3 is TGTGCCAGCAGCGCAGGGTATGGGATTCCACCCCTCCACTTT. Translating it yields CASSAGYGIPPLHF.

The chain joins TRBV7-6 to TRBJ2-1; D is unresolved. The germline V gene has CDR1 SGHVS and CDR2 FNYEAQ. The CDR3 spans 17 residues. Trimming shortened V by 0 bases and J by 5 bases, and 17 bases separated the two germline ends. CDR3 sequence reads: CASSLAWARSKDNEQFF. In DNA form, the CDR3 reads TGTGCCAGCAGCTTAGCCTGGGCACGCTCAAAGGACAATGAGCAGTTCTTC.

The chain recombines TRBV18 with TRBJ2-7, with TRBD2 matching over 8 bases. CDR3 length: 15 amino acids. Looked up from germline, CDR1 is KGHSH and CDR2 is LQKENI. V was clipped by 6 bases and J by 4 bases; unmatched bases: 11. Here the CDR3 DNA reads TGTGCCAGCTCCAAGGGGTCCGCGGGGGGATACGAGCAGTACTTC. Protein product: CASSKGSAGGYEQYF.

The rearrangement links TRBV9 to TRBJ1-2; 9 bases map to TRBD1. Germline lookup yields CDR1 SGDLS and CDR2 YYNGEE. V lost 3 bases, J lost 8 bases, and 5 bases stayed unmatched. CDR3 length: 13 residues. The CDR3 coding sequence is TGTGCCAGCAGCGGGGGGACAGGGAAGGGCTACACCTTC. Residues: CASSGGTGKGYTF.

V gene TRBV6-1 combines with J gene TRBJ2-3; 7 bases are a match to TRBD1. The germline V gene encodes CDR1 MNHNS and CDR2 SASEGT. CDR3 size: 13 residues. The V segment lost 7 bases and the J segment 2 bases; nucleotides outside the gene matches: 3. The DNA for the CDR3 is TGTGCCAGCAACCAGGGGGTCACAGATACGCAGTATTTT. Protein sequence: CASNQGVTDTQYF.

The rearrangement uses TRBV30 and TRBJ2-2, with 7 bases identical to TRBD1. With 1 base clipped from V and 6 bases from J, the junction kept 11 bases outside the gene matches. Germline CDR1 and CDR2: GTSNPN and SVGIG (reference sequence). This CDR3 comprises 16 residues. DNA for the CDR3: TGTGCCTGGAGTGGGACAGGCACGACCCTCGCCGGGGAGCTGTTTTTT. It is translated as CAWSGTGTTLAGELFF.

The rearrangement joins TRBV7-2 to TRBJ1-5; D gene unclear. The CDR3 is made up of 13 amino acids. V lost 5 bases, J lost 9 bases, and 14 bases lay in between. CDR1 is SGHTA and CDR2 is FQGNSA in the germline V gene. CDR3 protein: CASSNSGVTPQHF. In DNA, the CDR3 is TGTGCCAGCAGCAACAGCGGCGTGACGCCCCAGCATTTT.

J is TRBJ2-3 and V is TRBV2, with TRBD2 as a possible D gene (5 bases). The CDR3 sequence is 13 residues long. CDR1 is SNHLY and CDR2 is FYNNEI in the germline V gene. Trimming stripped 6 bases from V and 3 bases from J, with 10 bases between. The DNA of the CDR3 is TGTGCCAGCAGCCGAACTAGAACAGATACGCAGTATTTT. Protein: CASSRTRTDTQYF.

The genes are TRBV2 and TRBJ2-3; D not resolved. V lost 6 bases, J lost 4 bases, and 5 bases lay in between. Germline assignment: CDR1 SNHLY and CDR2 FYNNEI. The CDR3 spans 11 residues. CDR3 nucleotide sequence: TGTGCCAGCAGAGCCGCAGATACGCAGTATTTT. Translated: CASRAADTQYF.

This rearrangement joins TRBV19 to TRBJ1-2, with 7 bases aligning to TRBD1. Trimming at V came to 10 bases and at J to 1 base, leaving 9 bases not matched to a gene. Germline CDR1 and CDR2: LNHDA and SQIVND (reference sequence). CDR3 length: 14 residues. CDR3 DNA: TGTGCCACGGGACAGCCCTTTAGTAACTATGGCTACACCTTC. Translating it yields CATGQPFSNYGYTF. The entire variable domain, with the rest obtained from reference TRBV19 and TRBJ1-2, is as follows: DGGITQSPKYLFRKEGQNVTLSCEQNLNHDAMYWYRQDPGQGLRLIYYSQIVNDFQKGDIAEGYSVSREKKESFPLTVTSAQKNPTAFYLCATGQPFSNYGYTFGSGTRLTVV.

This chain links TRBV15 with TRBJ1-1; possibly TRBD1 for D (6 bases). Germline V CDR1 and CDR2: LNHNV, YYDKDF (reference sequence). V gave up 5 bases and J gave up 7 bases, with 14 bases separating them. The CDR3 extends over 13 amino acids. CDR3 sequence (DNA): TGTGCCACCAGCCCAAGACAGGAAGATGAAGCTTTCTTT. Translating gives CATSPRQEDEAFF.

This chain uses TRBV5-1 with TRBJ2-1; D gene uncertain. V shed 0 bases and J shed 3 bases, with 7 bases lying between them. The CDR3 spans 14 residues. The germline CDR1 and CDR2 sequences are SGHRS and YFSETQ. The CDR3 region is CASSLDYFYNEQFF. CDR3 in DNA: TGCGCCAGCAGCTTGGACTATTTCTACAATGAGCAGTTCTTC.

The genes are TRBV5-1 and TRBJ2-7; 9 bases match TRBD1. The CDR3 is 16 residues long. After removal of 4 bases from V and 0 bases from J, the junction contained 8 bases not matched to a gene. Germline CDR1 and CDR2: SGHRS and YFSETQ. The CDR3 DNA is TGCGCCAGCAGCCTTTACAGGGGGCCGAGCTCCTACGAGCAGTACTTC. The encoded protein is CASSLYRGPSSYEQYF.

This clone was counted a single time. The rearrangement uses TRBV10-3 and TRBJ2-5, with 8 positions matching TRBD2. The CDR3 has 12 amino acids. Germline trimming cut 10 bases from V and 7 bases from J; bases unmatched to any gene: 8. Germline V gene sequence: CDR1 ENHRY, CDR2 SYGVKD. Here the CDR3 DNA reads TGTGCCACCGGGGGGGATCAGGCGACCCAGTACTTC. Its translation: CATGGDQATQYF.

The J gene is TRBJ2-3, the V gene TRBV27; 7 bases are shared with TRBD2. V shed 5 bases and J 6 bases; nucleotides not matched to a gene: 2. Germline V lookup: CDR1 MNHEY, CDR2 SMNVEV (reference sequence). The CDR3 is 12 residues long. The CDR3 bases are TGTGCCAGCAGTATGGGGGGGGATACGCAGTATTTT. Protein product: CASSMGGDTQYF.

This chain connects TRBV10-3 to TRBJ2-1, with a tentative D call TRBD1 (6 bases). The V and J ends lost 4 bases and 5 bases respectively, with 9 bases between them. CDR3 length equals 13 residues. Germline assignment: CDR1 ENHRY and CDR2 SYGVKD. CDR3 sequence (DNA): TGTGCCATCAGTGGGGGGCACAACAATGAGCAGTTCTTC. Translated: CAISGGHNNEQFF.

This chain uses TRBV6-6 with TRBJ1-5, with 8 bases lining up with TRBD1. After removal of 2 bases from V and 5 bases from J, the junction contained 5 bases not matched to a gene. Germline values: CDR1 MNHNY, CDR2 SVGAGI (reference sequence). The CDR3 is made up of 15 amino acids. CDR3 DNA sequence: TGTGCCAGCAGTTACACCGCAGGGGGCGATCAGCCCCAGCATTTT. Its protein is CASSYTAGGDQPQHF.

The genes are TRBV6-6 and TRBJ1-6; no clear D gene. V was clipped by 2 bases and J by 10 bases, with 15 bases between them. Germline CDR1 reads MNHNY; CDR2 reads SVGAGI (reference sequence). CDR3 length equals 15 residues. This CDR3 is CASSYRAGLGSPLHF. Here the CDR3 DNA reads TGTGCCAGCAGTTACCGTGCAGGACTAGGCTCACCCCTCCACTTT.

The genes are TRBV9 and TRBJ2-3; D gene ambiguous. The CDR3 runs 15 residues. Germline CDR1 reads SGDLS; CDR2 reads YYNGEE. The germline V and J ends were trimmed by 4 bases and 1 base, with 13 bases remaining between them. DNA for the CDR3: TGTGCCAGCAGCTCTACTCCGGCGGGCACAGATACGCAGTATTTT. Translation gives CASSSTPAGTDTQYF. The whole variable domain, filled in from reference TRBV9 and TRBJ2-3, reads DSGVTQTPKHLITATGQRVTLRCSPRSGDLSVYWYQQSLDQGLQFLIQYYNGEERAKGNILERFSAQQFPDLHSELNLSSLELGDSALYFCASSSTPAGTDTQYFGPGTRLTVL.

V is TRBV5-6 and J is TRBJ2-2; D perhaps matches TRBD2 (5 bases). The CDR3 has 14 residues. Trimming stripped 4 bases from V and 7 bases from J, with 14 bases between. In germline, CDR1 is SGHDT, CDR2 YYEEEE. CDR3 sequence (DNA): TGTGCCAGCAGCCCGCCGACTCGGGGCGGGGAGCTGTTTTTT. Translating it yields CASSPPTRGGELFF.

V is TRBV5-6 and J is TRBJ1-5; no clear D. Germline values: CDR1 SGHDT, CDR2 YYEEEE. CDR3 size: 13 residues. Trimming shortened V by 1 base and J by 4 bases, and 6 bases separated the two germline ends. The CDR3 here is CASSLSLNQPQHF. CDR3 nucleotide sequence: TGTGCCAGCAGCTTGAGCCTTAATCAGCCCCAGCATTTT.

This chain links TRBV6-1 with TRBJ2-6, with D perhaps TRBD1 (6 bases). The CDR3 loop spans 15 amino acids. Trimming removed 6 bases from V and 6 bases from J, with 15 bases in between. Germline CDR1 MNHNS, CDR2 SASEGT. The CDR3 region has the DNA TGTGCCAGCAGCGGACAGTCTCTGGAGGCCAACGTCCTGACTTTC. Translation: CASSGQSLEANVLTF.

The genes are TRBV19 and TRBJ1-2, with 9 bases that match TRBD1. This CDR3 contains 14 residues. The V segment lost 3 bases and the J segment 4 bases; nucleotides outside the gene matches: 3. CDR1 and CDR2 from the germline V gene are LNHDA and SQIVND (reference sequence). The CDR3 sequence is CASSITGGAYGYTF. The CDR3 nucleotides read TGTGCCAGTAGTATTACAGGGGGCGCCTATGGCTACACCTTC.

This chain connects TRBV29-1 to TRBJ2-2, with 8 nucleotides matching TRBD1. This CDR3 spans 17 amino acids. CDR1 and CDR2 from the germline V gene are SQVTM and ANQGSEA. With 4 bases clipped from V and 2 bases from J, the junction kept 12 bases outside the gene matches. CDR3: CSVAGDRRGKNTGELFF. CDR3 DNA: TGCAGCGTTGCGGGGGACAGGCGAGGGAAAAACACCGGGGAGCTGTTTTTT.

As concerns this clone: This sample includes further DNA sequences coding for the same CDR3. This CDR3 reads CAWSRDSDTEAFF. The DNA of the CDR3 is TGTGCCTGGAGCAGGGATTCGGACACTGAAGCTTTCTTT. V and J are TRBV30 and TRBJ1-1; TRBD1 might be the D (5 bases). Germline V gene data show CDR1 as GTSNPN and CDR2 as SVGIG (reference sequence). The V end lost 3 bases, the J end lost 3 bases, and 11 bases lay between the germline ends. The CDR3 runs to 13 residues.